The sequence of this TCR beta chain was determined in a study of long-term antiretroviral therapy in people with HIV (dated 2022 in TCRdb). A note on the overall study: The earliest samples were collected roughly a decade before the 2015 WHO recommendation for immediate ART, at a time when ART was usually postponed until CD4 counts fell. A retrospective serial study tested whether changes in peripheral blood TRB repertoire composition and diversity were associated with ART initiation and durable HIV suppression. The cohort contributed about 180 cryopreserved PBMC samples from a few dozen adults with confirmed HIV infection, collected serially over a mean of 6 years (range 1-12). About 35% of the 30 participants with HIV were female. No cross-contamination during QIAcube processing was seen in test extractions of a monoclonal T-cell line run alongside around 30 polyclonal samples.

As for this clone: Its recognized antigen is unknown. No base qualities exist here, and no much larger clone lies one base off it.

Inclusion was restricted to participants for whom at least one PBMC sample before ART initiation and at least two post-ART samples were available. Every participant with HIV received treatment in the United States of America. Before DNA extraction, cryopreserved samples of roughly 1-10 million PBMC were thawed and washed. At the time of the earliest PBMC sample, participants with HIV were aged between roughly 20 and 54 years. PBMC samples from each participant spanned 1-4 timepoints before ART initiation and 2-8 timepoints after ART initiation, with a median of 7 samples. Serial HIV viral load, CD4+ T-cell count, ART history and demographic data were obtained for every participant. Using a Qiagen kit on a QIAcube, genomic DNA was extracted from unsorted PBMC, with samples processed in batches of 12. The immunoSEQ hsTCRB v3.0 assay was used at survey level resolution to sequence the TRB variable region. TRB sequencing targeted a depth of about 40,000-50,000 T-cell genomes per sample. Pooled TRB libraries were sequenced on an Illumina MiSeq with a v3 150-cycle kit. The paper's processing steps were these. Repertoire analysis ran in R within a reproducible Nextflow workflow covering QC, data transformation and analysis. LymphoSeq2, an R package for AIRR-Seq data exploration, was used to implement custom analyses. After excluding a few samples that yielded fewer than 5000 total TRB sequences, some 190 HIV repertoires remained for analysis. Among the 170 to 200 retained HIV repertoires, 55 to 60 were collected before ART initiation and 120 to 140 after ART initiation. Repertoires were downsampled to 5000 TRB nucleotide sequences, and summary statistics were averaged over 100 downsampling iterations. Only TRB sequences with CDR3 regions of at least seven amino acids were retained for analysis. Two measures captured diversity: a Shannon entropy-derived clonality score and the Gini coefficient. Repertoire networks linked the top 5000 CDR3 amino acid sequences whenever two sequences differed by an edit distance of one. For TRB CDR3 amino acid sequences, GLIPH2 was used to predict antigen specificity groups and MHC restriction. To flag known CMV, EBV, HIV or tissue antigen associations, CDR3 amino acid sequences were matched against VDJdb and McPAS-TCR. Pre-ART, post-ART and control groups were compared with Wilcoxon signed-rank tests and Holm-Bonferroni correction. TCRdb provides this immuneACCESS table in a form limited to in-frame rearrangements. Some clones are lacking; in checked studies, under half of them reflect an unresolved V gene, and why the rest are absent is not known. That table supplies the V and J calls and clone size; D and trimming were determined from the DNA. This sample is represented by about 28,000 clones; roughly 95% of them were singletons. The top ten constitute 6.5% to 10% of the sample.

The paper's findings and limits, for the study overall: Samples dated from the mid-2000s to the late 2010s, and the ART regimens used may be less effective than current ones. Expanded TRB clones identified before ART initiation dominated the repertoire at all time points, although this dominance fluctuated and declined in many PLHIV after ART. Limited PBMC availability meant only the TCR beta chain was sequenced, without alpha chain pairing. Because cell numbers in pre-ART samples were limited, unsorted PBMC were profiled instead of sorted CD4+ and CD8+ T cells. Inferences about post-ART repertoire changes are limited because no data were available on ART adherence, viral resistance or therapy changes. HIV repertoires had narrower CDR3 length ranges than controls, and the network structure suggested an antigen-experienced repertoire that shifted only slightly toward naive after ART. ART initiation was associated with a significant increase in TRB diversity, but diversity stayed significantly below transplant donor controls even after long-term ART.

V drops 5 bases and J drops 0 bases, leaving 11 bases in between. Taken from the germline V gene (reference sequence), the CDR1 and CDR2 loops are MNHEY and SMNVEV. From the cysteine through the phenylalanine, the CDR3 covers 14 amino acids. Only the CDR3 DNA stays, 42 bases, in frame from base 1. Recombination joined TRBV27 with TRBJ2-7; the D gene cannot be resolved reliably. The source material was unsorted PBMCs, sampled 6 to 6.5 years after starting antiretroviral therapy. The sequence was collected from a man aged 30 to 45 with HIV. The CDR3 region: CASSRARFSYEQYF. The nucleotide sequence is TGTGCCAGCAGTAGGGCCAGGTTCTCCTACGAGCAGTACTTC.